Detailed here is one T cell receptor beta chain. Its antigen is still unknown. The sample comes from a study of shared clonotypes between healthy human individuals. Only in-frame clones appear in the TCRdb table, and some are missing; sequencing was by immunoSEQ multiplex PCR. The table has about 96,000 clones, 68% seen once. V shed 0 bases and J 7 bases; nucleotides not matched to a gene: 4. The CDR3 is made up of 14 amino acids. Germline CDR1 and CDR2: LNHNV and YYDKDF (reference sequence). Study results and limitations: Generation probabilities of non-shared clonotypes were lower (relative to those shared by all four donors).

The chain is built from TRBV15 and TRBJ2-5; 8 bases are shared with TRBD1. Sequencing used memory CD8+ T cells sorted from blood. The sample's subset: CD45RO+ cells pooled with CCR7-negative TemRA cells. The origin of this receptor is a man aged 25-45 years in good health. Here the CDR3 reads CATSRDDRGGTQYF. The CDR3 coding sequence is TGTGCCACCAGCAGAGACGACAGGGGAGGGACCCAGTACTTC. Combining the CDR3 with reference TRBV15 and TRBJ2-5 gives the whole variable domain DAMVIQNPRYQVTQFGKPVTLSCSQTLNHNVMYWYQQKSSQAPKLLFHYYDKDFNNEADTPDNFQSRRPNTSFCFLDIRSPGLGDTAMYLCATSRDDRGGTQYFGPGTRLLVL.